One and the same sample provided the 15 T cell receptor beta chains below, sequenced in a study of human T cells and chemical hapten exposure. Noted time point: healthy volunteer bleed at 2 weeks. Total RNA came from unfractionated whole blood. TCRdb reprocessed the RACE reads via MiXCR and lists one record per CDR3 protein. This table has about 46,000 distinct CDR3 sequences, around 4.1% appearing once. Specimen: whole blood. These receptors were obtained from a female donor in good health. Some clones in this sample may be carry-over from other donors' samples.

This clonotype was detected ten times or more. The chain links TRBV12-3 or TRBV12-4 to TRBJ2-3; D tentatively reads TRBD1 or TRBD2 (5 bases each). The V end lost 6 bases, the J end lost 4 bases, and 17 bases lay between the germline ends. The CDR3 covers 15 residues. The CDR3 is CASRGRPVGPDTQYF. In DNA, the CDR3 is TGTGCCAGCAGGGGACGGCCAGTAGGCCCAGATACGCAGTATTTT.

This clonotype was observed at least ten times. The chain uses TRBV3-1 and TRBJ2-5; D may be TRBD2 (6 bases). The CDR3 runs 15 residues. Trimming shortened V by 0 bases and J by 5 bases, and 13 bases separated the two germline ends. CDR1 and CDR2 (germline): LGHDT, YNNKEL (reference sequence). DNA of the CDR3: TGTGCCAGCAGCCAAGATTCTAGACTAGTCGAGACCCAGTACTTC. Translated: CASSQDSRLVETQYF.

This chain uses TRBV10-3 with TRBJ2-3; TRBD1 matches 10 bases. J gave up 0 bases and V 5 bases, and 8 bases lay outside the gene matches. Per germline, CDR1 ENHRY and CDR2 SYGVKD. This CDR3 is built from 17 residues. This CDR3 is CAISTEDRGPSTDTQYF. The CDR3 bases are TGTGCCATCAGTACGGAAGACAGGGGGCCTAGCACAGATACGCAGTATTTT.

This clonotype was detected ten times or more. CDR3 region: CAISDRESTDTQYF. The DNA of the CDR3 is TGTGCCATCAGTGACAGGGAGTCCACAGATACGCAGTATTTT. The chain couples TRBV10-3 to TRBJ2-3; D tentatively reads TRBD1 or TRBD2 (5 bases each). Per the germline V gene, CDR1 is ENHRY and CDR2 is SYGVKD. Trimming left V 3 bases short and J 2 bases short, with 9 bases between. This CDR3 contains 14 residues.

The J gene is TRBJ1-1, the V gene TRBV4-3; weak D call: TRBD1 (5 bases). Trimming cost V 0 bases and J 4 bases, with 15 bases left between them. The CDR3 spans 16 residues. Germline V gives CDR1 LGHNA, CDR2 YSLEER. For the CDR3, the DNA is TGCGCCAGCAGCCAAGAGCGAAATTTGGGGACCACTGAAGCTTTCTTT. Residues: CASSQERNLGTTEAFF.

This clonotype occurred many times. The chain's CDR3 is CASGVGGATDTQYF. The CDR3 nucleotides are TGCGCCAGCGGGGTGGGGGGGGCCACAGATACGCAGTATTTT. The V call is TRBV5-1, the J call TRBJ2-3; D perhaps matches TRBD2 (7 bases). This CDR3 has 14 amino acids. From germline, CDR1 is SGHRS and CDR2 YFSETQ. The V and J ends lost 7 bases and 2 bases respectively, with 14 bases between them.

This clonotype was seen many times. The CDR3 sequence is CASSPRSGPQGSEQYF. Written as DNA, the CDR3 is TGTGCCAGCTCACCACGGTCGGGGCCGCAGGGTAGCGAGCAGTACTTC. The chain uses TRBV18 and TRBJ2-7; D may match TRBD1 or TRBD2 (5 bases each). Per germline, CDR1 KGHSH and CDR2 LQKENI. Trimming shortened V by 1 base and J by 6 bases, and 19 bases separated the two germline ends. The CDR3 has 16 residues.

In its sample, this clonotype was seen many times. This chain links TRBV5-1 with TRBJ1-1, with D unclear. The V gene lost 0 bases and the J gene lost 5 bases, with 8 bases spanning the gap. The CDR3 runs to 13 residues. From germline, CDR1 is SGHRS and CDR2 YFSETQ. The CDR3 loop is CASSLVVLTEAFF. The CDR3 DNA reads TGCGCCAGCAGCTTGGTAGTACTAACTGAAGCTTTCTTT.

This clonotype has ten or more counts. This chain connects TRBV6-4 to TRBJ2-5, with TRBD2 matching over 7 bases. Germline V gene lookup returns CDR1 MRHNA and CDR2 SNTAGT. CDR3 size: 15 residues. Trimming at V came to 3 bases and at J to 0 bases, leaving 4 bases not matched to a gene. The CDR3 bases are TGTGCCAGCAGTGAAACAAGCGGGGACCAAGAGACCCAGTACTTC. This sequence encodes CASSETSGDQETQYF.

This clonotype was seen a few times. The chain has TRBV5-4 and TRBJ1-1, with 11 bases matching TRBD1. Germline CDR1 SGHNT, CDR2 YYREEE (reference sequence). CDR3 length: 16 amino acids. V shed 4 bases and J 0 bases; nucleotides not matched to a gene: 5. CDR3 amino acids: CASSHGQGAMNTEAFF. CDR3 DNA: TGTGCCAGCAGCCATGGACAGGGGGCCATGAACACTGAAGCTTTCTTT.

This clonotype has at least ten counts. The chain is built from TRBV7-3 and TRBJ2-5; 13 nucleotides match TRBD2. Germline V CDR1 and CDR2: SGHTA, FQGTGA. After removal of 2 bases from V and 2 bases from J, the junction contained 2 bases not matched to a gene. This CDR3 is 16 amino acids long. Here the CDR3 DNA reads TGTGCCAGCAGCTTAGGACTAGCGGGGGAACAAGAGACCCAGTACTTC. Protein product: CASSLGLAGEQETQYF.

This clonotype was observed many times. The chain couples TRBV11-2 to TRBJ2-5; TRBD2 aligns across 7 bases. CDR3 size: 21 residues. After removal of 2 bases from V and 4 bases from J, the junction contained 25 bases not matched to a gene. The germline V gene encodes CDR1 SGHAT and CDR2 FQNNGV. CDR3 sequence: CASSLRVRRGREMRGRETQYF. The CDR3 DNA follows: TGTGCCAGCAGCTTAAGGGTTCGGAGGGGTCGGGAGATGCGGGGGAGAGAGACCCAGTACTTC.

This clonotype occurred a few times. The V call is TRBV6-1, the J call TRBJ2-3; D possibly corresponds to TRBD1 (6 bases). Germline V gives CDR1 MNHNS, CDR2 SASEGT. The CDR3 runs 15 residues. V shed 7 bases and J shed 1 base, with 15 bases lying between them. CDR3 in amino acids: CASTIRGSGTDTQYF. For the CDR3, the DNA is TGTGCCAGCACCATAAGGGGGAGCGGCACAGATACGCAGTATTTT.

The chain uses TRBV12-5 and TRBJ1-5; 8 bases fit TRBD1. CDR3 length: 14 amino acids. The junction had 0 bases not matched to a gene; V was cut back by 0 bases and J by 5 bases. The germline CDR1 and CDR2 sequences are LGHNT and FRNRAP. The CDR3 region is CASGLVQGDQPQHF. The DNA of the CDR3 is TGTGCTAGTGGTTTGGTACAGGGGGATCAGCCCCAGCATTTT.

This clonotype was recorded at least ten times. This chain joins TRBV28 and TRBJ2-6; D remains ambiguous. CDR3 size: 18 residues. Trimming removed 6 bases at V and 2 bases at J, with 20 bases between. The germline CDR1 and CDR2 sequences are MDHEN and SYDVKM. In DNA form, the CDR3 reads TGTGCCAGCAGCGAAAGAGCCTGGTCTCGCGCTGGGGCCAACGTCCTGACTTTC. Amino acids: CASSERAWSRAGANVLTF.